The 8 T cell receptor beta chains given below trace back to one sample, sequenced in a study of shared clonotypes between healthy human individuals. This table comes from immunoSEQ multiplex PCR, and its TCRdb copy is limited to in-frame clones, with some not included. Of millions of clones listed, over 85% are singletons. The sequenced sample consisted of naive CD4+ T cells sorted from blood. The subset was: CD45RA+ positively selected. The receptor source for this set is a man aged 18-30 years in good health.

Notes on this clone: This sample includes further DNA sequences coding for the same CDR3. This chain uses TRBV10-3 with TRBJ2-5, with TRBD2 matching over 10 bases. Germline CDR1 reads ENHRY; CDR2 reads SYGVKD. The CDR3 extends over 14 amino acids. The V and J ends lost 6 bases and 2 bases, in that order; junction bases with no gene match: 3. In DNA form, the CDR3 reads TGTGCCATCAGCCTTAGCGGGGGGCAAGAGACCCAGTACTTC. Translated: CAISLSGGQETQYF.

In its sample, this clone was seen a few times. The J gene is TRBJ1-1, the V gene TRBV28; D not resolved. V gave up 11 bases and J gave up 4 bases, with 17 bases separating them. The CDR3 has 13 amino acids. Germline V CDR1 and CDR2: MDHEN, SYDVKM. For the CDR3, the DNA is TGTGCCTCGTGGTGGGTGGGCGGCACTGAAGCTTTCTTT. This gives the protein CASWWVGGTEAFF.

The V call is TRBV19, the J call TRBJ2-7, with 7 positions matching TRBD1. The CDR3 has 14 amino acids. V trimming: 4 bases; J trimming: 5 bases; junction bases outside the gene matches: 8. The germline gives CDR1 LNHDA, CDR2 SQIVND (reference sequence). CDR3 sequence reads: CASSRQGLIDEQYF. Written as DNA, the CDR3 is TGTGCCAGTAGTAGACAGGGTTTAATAGACGAGCAGTACTTC.

The chain is built from TRBV9 and TRBJ1-1; no reliable D call. Per the germline V gene, CDR1 is SGDLS and CDR2 is YYNGEE. This CDR3 is 15 amino acids long. Trimming pared 4 bases from V and 0 bases from J, leaving 13 bases between. The CDR3 region has the DNA TGTGCCAGCAGCCCCCCAGGTGAAGTGAACACTGAAGCTTTCTTT. Translated, it gives CASSPPGEVNTEAFF. Combining the CDR3 with reference TRBV9 and TRBJ1-1 gives the whole variable domain DSGVTQTPKHLITATGQRVTLRCSPRSGDLSVYWYQQSLDQGLQFLIQYYNGEERAKGNILERFSAQQFPDLHSELNLSSLELGDSALYFCASSPPGEVNTEAFFGQGTRLTVV.

Remarks on this clone: This CDR3 is also generated by other DNA sequences in the sample. The chain links TRBV19 to TRBJ1-5, with TRBD1 matching over 9 bases. The CDR3 loop spans 13 amino acids. Trimming cost V 5 bases and J 7 bases; bases outside gene matches: 3. CDR1 LNHDA and CDR2 SQIVND come from the germline V gene (reference sequence). The CDR3 coding sequence is TGTGCCAGTAGTGGGGGACAGGGACAGCCCCAGCATTTT. Its protein product is CASSGGQGQPQHF. The variable domain in full, completed from reference TRBV19 and TRBJ1-5, reads DGGITQSPKYLFRKEGQNVTLSCEQNLNHDAMYWYRQDPGQGLRLIYYSQIVNDFQKGDIAEGYSVSREKKESFPLTVTSAQKNPTAFYLCASSGGQGQPQHFGDGTRLSIL.

This clone was counted only a few times. V usage is TRBV2 and J usage is TRBJ2-5; 8 bases are shared with TRBD1. Germline trimming cut 0 bases from V and 2 bases from J; bases unmatched to any gene: 2. CDR3 size: 15 residues. From germline, CDR1 is SNHLY and CDR2 FYNNEI. The CDR3 region is CASSEATGGQETQYF. CDR3 DNA: TGTGCCAGCAGTGAAGCTACAGGGGGACAAGAGACCCAGTACTTC.

The chain joins TRBV2 to TRBJ1-2, with D possibly being TRBD1 (5 bases). The CDR3 runs 13 residues. Deletions cut 5 bases from V and 6 bases from J, with 13 bases between. CDR1 and CDR2 (germline): SNHLY, FYNNEI. In DNA form, the CDR3 reads TGTGCCAGCAGTTTCAGGGACCAGGATGGCTACACCTTC. Translating gives CASSFRDQDGYTF.

CDR3 nucleotides: TGTGCCAGCAGCTACTCCGTCAGGGCGGGGGGACAACACAATGAGCAGTTCTTC. This translates into CASSYSVRAGGQHNEQFF. The chain links TRBV5-4 to TRBJ2-1; TRBD2 agrees at 8 bases. The CDR3 totals 18 residues. The ends lost 3 bases at V and 5 bases at J; junction bases unmatched: 16. Germline V lookup: CDR1 SGHNT, CDR2 YYREEE (reference sequence).